The rows below give T cell receptor beta chains drawn from one sample of a study of blood T cell repertoires in COVID-19. The protocol was immunoSEQ multiplex PCR, while the TCRdb copy is restricted to in-frame clones and leaves out a portion. In the table there are around 300,000 clones, 75% to 90% of which are singletons. Specimen: peripheral blood. These receptors were collected from a woman aged 45-60 years with COVID-19, enrolled during active disease. The CDR3 runs from the conserved cysteine through the conserved F or W. Fields, in order: D gene, V gene, J gene, clone size, CDR3 protein, CDR3 DNA. A D gene is named only where the DNA matches it firmly. Clone sizes are given selectively: once, few, many, or a class where the clone is expanded.

D gene: TRBD2; V gene: TRBV3-1/TRBV3-2; J gene: TRBJ2-1; clone size: -; CDR3 protein: CASSQAFSGRGYNEQFF; CDR3 DNA: TGTGCCAGCAGCCAGGCTTTTAGCGGGAGGGGATACAATGAGCAGTTCTTC
D gene: TRBD1; V gene: TRBV3-1/TRBV3-2; J gene: TRBJ1-1; clone size: -; CDR3 protein: CASSHSGDSEAFF; CDR3 DNA: TGTGCCAGCAGCCACTCCGGGGACAGCGAAGCTTTCTTT
D gene: TRBD1; V gene: TRBV27; J gene: TRBJ2-7; clone size: -; CDR3 protein: CASSSPLRGHREQYF; CDR3 DNA: TGTGCCAGCAGTTCCCCCTTAAGGGGGCACCGTGAGCAGTACTTC
D gene: -; V gene: TRBV11-2; J gene: TRBJ1-1; clone size: -; CDR3 protein: CASSRTRGTEAFF; CDR3 DNA: TGTGCCAGCAGCCGGACACGCGGTACTGAAGCTTTCTTT
D gene: -; V gene: TRBV10-1; J gene: TRBJ2-7; clone size: once; CDR3 protein: CASSERGGTYEQYF; CDR3 DNA: TGCGCCAGCAGTGAAAGAGGGGGTACCTACGAGCAGTACTTC
D gene: -; V gene: TRBV2; J gene: TRBJ2-5; clone size: -; CDR3 protein: CASSEGNREYF; CDR3 DNA: TGTGCCAGCAGTGAAGGGAACAGGGAGTACTTC
D gene: TRBD1; V gene: TRBV10-3; J gene: TRBJ1-1; clone size: -; CDR3 protein: CAISATGWNTEAFF; CDR3 DNA: TGTGCCATCAGTGCGACAGGGTGGAACACTGAAGCTTTCTTT
D gene: TRBD2; V gene: TRBV11-2; J gene: TRBJ2-3; clone size: -; CDR3 protein: CASRILTSGRAKGTDTQYF; CDR3 DNA: TGTGCCAGCAGGATACTGACTAGCGGGAGGGCCAAGGGCACAGATACGCAGTATTTT
D gene: -; V gene: TRBV19; J gene: TRBJ2-7; clone size: -; CDR3 protein: CASSIGGLLRYEQYF; CDR3 DNA: TGTGCCAGTAGTATAGGGGGGCTACTACGCTACGAGCAGTACTTC
D gene: -; V gene: TRBV6-5; J gene: TRBJ1-3; clone size: -; CDR3 protein: CASRVEGFFGNTIYF; CDR3 DNA: TGTGCCAGCAGGGTGGAGGGGTTCTTTGGAAACACCATATATTTT
D gene: -; V gene: TRBV30; J gene: TRBJ2-1; clone size: -; CDR3 protein: CAGLYNEQFF; CDR3 DNA: TGTGCCGGCCTCTACAATGAGCAGTTCTTC
D gene: -; V gene: TRBV2; J gene: TRBJ1-2; clone size: -; CDR3 protein: CASSSSTLSNYGYTF; CDR3 DNA: TGTGCCAGCAGTTCATCGACACTTTCTAACTATGGCTACACCTTC
D gene: -; V gene: TRBV5-1; J gene: TRBJ2-3; clone size: -; CDR3 protein: CASSLASTDTQYF; CDR3 DNA: TGCGCCAGCAGCTTGGCGAGCACAGATACGCAGTATTTT
D gene: TRBD2; V gene: TRBV7-8; J gene: TRBJ2-1; clone size: -; CDR3 protein: CASSLRAGDPNEQFF; CDR3 DNA: TGTGCCAGCAGCTTAAGGGCGGGGGACCCGAATGAGCAGTTCTTC